These 8 T cell receptor beta chains share one sample of origin, sequenced in a study of T cell repertoires in cytomegalovirus infection. TCRdb used MiXCR to reprocess the reads, holding one entry per CDR3 protein. The sample contains approximately 750,000 distinct CDR3 sequences, approximately 40% of which appear only once. Sequenced: PBMCs. The receptors here all came from a human donor in good health (CMV status not recorded). Some clones in this sample may be carry-over from other donors' samples.

The gene calls are TRBV5-1 and TRBJ1-1; tentative D call: TRBD1 (5 bases). This CDR3 is 14 amino acids long. Looked up from germline, CDR1 is SGHRS and CDR2 is YFSETQ. The V end was cut by 1 base, the J end by 5 bases, with 12 bases between. CDR3 DNA sequence: TGCGCCAGCAGCTTGAGCGAGGGGTTTACTGAAGCTTTCTTT. This translates into CASSLSEGFTEAFF.

The chain is built from TRBV6-1 and TRBJ1-1, with D perhaps matching TRBD1 (5 bases). This CDR3 has 13 residues. V shed 3 bases and J shed 6 bases, with 11 bases lying between them. Per germline, CDR1 MNHNS and CDR2 SASEGT. The CDR3 DNA reads as TGTGCCAGCAGTGAGCGACAGAGATCTGAAGCTTTCTTT. Translated, it gives CASSERQRSEAFF.

The rearrangement links TRBV7-9 to TRBJ2-5; 13 positions match TRBD2. The CDR3 sequence is 17 residues long. Germline V CDR1 and CDR2: SEHNR, FQNEAQ (reference sequence). V was clipped by 8 bases and J by 4 bases; unmatched bases: 13. The CDR3 bases are TGTGCCAGCCAATTACACTGGACTAGCGGGAGATCAGAGACCCAGTACTTC. Translation gives CASQLHWTSGRSETQYF.

V gene TRBV20-1 combines with J gene TRBJ2-1, with D possibly being TRBD1 (5 bases). CDR1 and CDR2 from the germline V gene are DFQATT and SNEGSKA (reference sequence). Trimming took off 8 bases at V and 3 bases at J, with 14 bases between the two ends. The CDR3 length is 13 residues. The CDR3 is CSTWGLNYNEQFF. CDR3 DNA: TGCAGTACCTGGGGCCTTAACTACAATGAGCAGTTCTTC.

This clonotype was observed a few times. The rearrangement links TRBV5-5 to TRBJ1-4; D unclear. The CDR3 has 13 residues. V dropped 4 bases and J dropped 8 bases, with 12 bases sitting between them. Per the germline V gene, CDR1 is SGHKS and CDR2 is YYEKEE (reference sequence). CDR3 sequence (DNA): TGTGCCAGCAGCCCGACCTGGGAGGAAAAACTGTTTTTT. This translates into CASSPTWEEKLFF.

The gene calls are TRBV20-1 and TRBJ2-7, with D possibly matching TRBD1 (7 bases). The CDR3 runs 15 residues. V gave up 4 bases and J gave up 0 bases, with 16 bases separating them. Germline CDR1 reads DFQATT; CDR2 reads SNEGSKA (reference sequence). This CDR3 is CSANGQGGNSYEQYF. CDR3 DNA: TGCAGTGCTAATGGGCAGGGGGGCAACTCCTACGAGCAGTACTTC.

The chain is built from TRBV20-1 and TRBJ2-3, with 14 bases fitting TRBD2. With 4 bases clipped from V and 0 bases from J, the junction kept 15 bases outside the gene matches. The CDR3 is made up of 20 amino acids. The V gene's germline CDR1 is DFQATT and CDR2 SNEGSKA (reference sequence). Written as DNA, the CDR3 is TGCAGTGCTACGGGACTAGCGGGAGTAGAAAGATTACCTAGCACAGATACGCAGTATTTT. It encodes CSATGLAGVERLPSTDTQYF.

This chain links TRBV7-9 with TRBJ2-1; D could derive from TRBD1 or TRBD2 (5 bases each). The V and J ends lost 4 bases and 4 bases respectively, with 14 bases between them. The CDR3 is 15 residues long. Germline lookup yields CDR1 SEHNR and CDR2 FQNEAQ (reference sequence). CDR3 sequence (DNA): TGTGCCAGCAGCTCCCCGGGACCTAGATACAATGAGCAGTTCTTC. It encodes CASSSPGPRYNEQFF.